These 2 T cell receptor beta chains were all obtained from the same sample, sequenced in a study of CD8 T cells in ankylosing spondylitis. TCRdb re-derived calls from the 5' RACE reads in MiXCR, one entry per CDR3 protein. The sample consists of about 240,000 distinct CDR3 sequences, around 10% of them appearing once. The specimen was blood, either unsorted or a sorted T cell fraction (not recorded which). These receptors were collected from a male donor with ankylosing spondylitis or in good health (not recorded which).

The chain couples TRBV28 to TRBJ2-7, with 10 bases aligning to TRBD2. CDR3 length equals 19 residues. Germline-derived CDR1 and CDR2 are MDHEN and SYDVKM. V lost 3 bases and J lost 3; bases outside the gene matches: 17. The CDR3 coding sequence is TGTGCCAGCAGTTTGATGGGGGGTGGATCGGCTAGCGGGAGCTACGAGCAGTACTTC. Translating gives CASSLMGGGSASGSYEQYF.

The table lists this clonotype with a few counts. Given a much more abundant clone one base away, this may be a read error. The chain employs TRBV12-3 or TRBV12-4 and TRBJ2-1; perhaps D is TRBD1 or TRBD2 (6 bases each). The length of the CDR3 is 13 residues. CDR3: CVSSPPGANEQFF. The DNA for the CDR3 is TGTGTCAGCAGCCCCCCGGGGGCCAATGAGCAGTTCTTC.